This TCR beta chain is drawn from a study of shared T cell receptors in the human thymus. Here immunoSEQ multiplex PCR was the method, and the copy in TCRdb shows in-frame clones only, minus some. The repertoire holds hundreds of thousands of clones, with around 78% as singletons. Germline V gene lookup returns CDR1 LGHNA and CDR2 YSLEER. With V trimmed by 2 bases and J by 7 bases, 13 bases remained unmatched. There are 18 residues in the CDR3. These same records also appear under a second study, on human thymus T cells. In that study: All donors were healthy Finnish infants who were undergoing corrective surgery to treat congenital heart defects. The thymus tissue came from resections taken during corrective heart surgery. It looked as if thymic and blood repertoires used V and J genes in a biased way. What related research reported was that thymic repertoires overlapped highly among unrelated individuals.

The specimen sequenced was thymocytes. The source of this sequence is a boy less than two years old with a congenital heart defect. The chain couples TRBV4-3 to TRBJ2-1; TRBD2 matches 11 bases. The CDR3 here is CASSQPSGRNRVINEQFF. DNA of the CDR3: TGCGCCAGCAGCCAACCTAGCGGGAGGAATAGGGTGATAAATGAGCAGTTCTTC.